This T cell receptor (beta chain) was recorded in a study of T cell clones after liver transplantation. This clone was seen a handful of times. Thawed unstimulated PBMCs were FACS-sorted by CD3, CD4 and CD8 into two populations. The V gene lost 2 bases and the J gene lost 0 bases, with 7 bases spanning the gap. Germline V lookup: CDR1 SGDLS, CDR2 YYNGEE. This CDR3 contains 14 residues. Sequencing used immunoSEQ multiplex PCR; TCRdb keeps in-frame clones, though not all of them. The sample yields 50,000 to 70,000 clones, 70% seen once. The sequence derives from a human patient who received a liver transplant. Some T cells may be supplied by the graft donor. The sample here was CD4+ T cells from blood, taken at the approximately 16-month timepoint. The chain uses TRBV9 and TRBJ2-3; D remains ambiguous. The CDR3 region is CASSVRISTDTQYF. DNA of the CDR3: TGTGCCAGCAGCGTGCGGATTAGCACAGATACGCAGTATTTT.